This T cell receptor (beta chain) stems from a study of T cell responses to AZD1222 COVID-19 vaccine. The V and J ends lost 4 bases and 4 bases respectively, with 10 bases between them. This CDR3 is 13 amino acids long. Germline V gene data show CDR1 as SGHNT and CDR2 as YENEEA. This clone was observed a few times. Its antigen is as yet unknown. Only in-frame clones appear in the TCRdb table, and some are missing; sequencing was by immunoSEQ multiplex PCR. The sample has over 100,000 clones; around 87% are singletons. It was second doses at about 4 or about 12 weeks that were pooled. Study results and limitations: Unmutated regions of variants are reportedly targeted by nearly half of spike-specific TCRs.

Material: peripheral blood, obtained 28 days after the second AZD1222 dose. The sequence derives from an adult who received the AZD1222 COVID-19 vaccine. The chain employs TRBV11-3 and TRBJ1-2; maybe TRBD1 (5 bases). CDR3 region: CASSSRDGYGYTF. The CDR3 DNA follows: TGTGCCAGCAGCTCCCGGGACGGCTATGGCTACACCTTC.